The 30 T cell receptor beta chains given below trace back to one sample, sequenced in a study of blood T cell repertoires in COVID-19. Produced via immunoSEQ multiplex PCR; TCRdb's table is partial and in-frame only. The data hold some 110,000 clones, with about 74% observed a single time. The sample was peripheral blood. These receptors originate from a man in his 70s with acute or convalescent COVID-19.

The chain couples TRBV11-2 to TRBJ2-6; TRBD1 might be the D (6 bases). Looked up from germline, CDR1 is SGHAT and CDR2 is FQNNGV. The CDR3 covers 16 residues. Trimming took 5 bases from V and 2 from J, leaving 13 bases between them. The CDR3 coding sequence is TGTGCCAGCAGCATTACACAGGGCCCTGGGGCCAACGTCCTGACTTTC. This sequence encodes CASSITQGPGANVLTF.

CDR3 region: CASSEGPGRYEQYF. In nucleotides, the CDR3 is TGTGCCAGCAGTGAAGGCCCAGGGCGGTACGAGCAGTACTTC. The gene calls are TRBV6-1 and TRBJ2-7; possible D gene TRBD1, 5 bases. This CDR3 comprises 14 residues. The ends were cut back, 1 base at V and 4 bases at J, with 11 bases in the middle. CDR1 and CDR2 (germline): MNHNS, SASEGT.

The J gene is TRBJ1-5, the V gene TRBV30; TRBD1 is a possible D gene (5 bases). The CDR3 is 16 amino acids. Germline CDR1 reads GTSNPN; CDR2 reads SVGIG (reference sequence). Deletions cut 2 bases from V and 0 bases from J, with 14 bases between. Written as DNA, the CDR3 is TGTGCCTGGAGTCTCAGGCAGGGCGATAGCAATCAGCCCCAGCATTTT. It encodes CAWSLRQGDSNQPQHF.

This clone showed up just once. This chain uses TRBV29-1 with TRBJ2-7; D might be TRBD1 (6 bases). Germline V gene sequence: CDR1 SQVTM, CDR2 ANQGSEA. The CDR3 has 13 residues. Trimming removed 7 bases from V and 7 bases from J, with 20 bases in between. The CDR3 sequence: CSAEGHGRGEQYF. The CDR3, as DNA: TGCAGCGCAGAGGGACACGGGCGCGGGGAGCAGTACTTC.

The rearrangement uses TRBV2 and TRBJ1-1; a weak D match, TRBD1 (5 bases). There are 10 residues in the CDR3. Germline CDR1 is SNHLY and CDR2 is FYNNEI. V dropped 5 bases and J dropped 8 bases, with 6 bases sitting between them. The CDR3 is CASSYREAFF. CDR3 DNA sequence: TGTGCCAGCAGTTACAGGGAAGCTTTCTTT.

The chain employs TRBV27 and TRBJ2-3; D not resolved. The CDR3 extends over 13 amino acids. V gave up 4 bases and J gave up 4 bases, with 9 bases separating them. Germline V gives CDR1 MNHEY, CDR2 SMNVEV (reference sequence). The CDR3 region is CASSYRRADTQYF. CDR3 nucleotide sequence: TGTGCCAGCAGTTACCGACGGGCAGATACGCAGTATTTT.

V and J are TRBV19 and TRBJ2-7; D perhaps matches TRBD2 (6 bases). Per germline, CDR1 LNHDA and CDR2 SQIVND (reference sequence). This CDR3 is built from 15 residues. Between the trimmed V and J ends, which lost 4 bases and 0 bases, there was a span of 13 bases. The CDR3 reads CASSRDSMSSYEQYF. The CDR3 nucleotides are TGTGCCAGTAGTAGGGACTCTATGAGCTCCTACGAGCAGTACTTC.

J is TRBJ2-1 and V is TRBV11-3; 7 nucleotides line up with TRBD2. The CDR3 runs 16 residues. Per the germline V gene, CDR1 is SGHNT and CDR2 is YENEEA. V gave up 1 base and J gave up 2 bases; unmatched junction bases: 5. The CDR3 sequence is CASSLGSSGTYNEQFF. CDR3 sequence (DNA): TGTGCCAGCAGCTTAGGCTCTAGCGGAACCTACAATGAGCAGTTCTTC.

The gene calls are TRBV2 and TRBJ2-3; D remains unclear. V was clipped by 2 bases and J by 2 bases, with 8 bases between them. Germline assignment: CDR1 SNHLY and CDR2 FYNNEI. The CDR3 has 14 residues. The CDR3 loop is CASSELLFTDTQYF. In DNA, the CDR3 is TGTGCCAGCAGTGAACTCCTTTTCACAGATACGCAGTATTTT.

V usage is TRBV4-1 and J usage is TRBJ2-7, with 7 bases lining up with TRBD2. Looked up from germline, CDR1 is MGHRA and CDR2 is YSYEKL. The CDR3 has 14 amino acids. V was pared by 6 bases and J by 5 bases, with 10 bases of the junction left unmatched. The CDR3 DNA sequence: TGCGCCAGCAGTCTACTGCTACTAGCGCACGAGCAGTACTTC. The encoded protein is CASSLLLLAHEQYF.

This CDR3 is CASTSGHLYSNQPQHF. For the CDR3, the DNA is TGTGCCAGCACCTCGGGACACCTATATAGCAATCAGCCCCAGCATTTT. The V gene is TRBV28, the J gene TRBJ1-5; maybe TRBD1 (6 bases). In germline, CDR1 is MDHEN, CDR2 SYDVKM. Trimming took off 7 bases at V and 0 bases at J, with 16 bases between the two ends. The CDR3 is made up of 16 amino acids. Combining the CDR3 with reference TRBV28 and TRBJ1-5 gives the whole variable domain DVKVTQSSRYLVKRTGEKVFLECVQDMDHENMFWYRQDPGLGLRLIYFSYDVKMKEKGDIPEGYSVSREKKERFSLILESASTNQTSMYLCASTSGHLYSNQPQHFGDGTRLSIL.

The chain employs TRBV28 and TRBJ2-2, with a possible D match to TRBD2 (5 bases). CDR1 and CDR2 (germline): MDHEN, SYDVKM. V lost 9 bases and J lost 2, with 16 bases in between. The CDR3 has 15 amino acids. The CDR3 DNA reads TGTGCCAGTTGGTCGGGGTATCCTAACACCGGGGAGCTGTTTTTT. Translated: CASWSGYPNTGELFF.

For the CDR3, the DNA is TGTGCCAGCAGAGGGACAGGGGGCCTGGCGGGCAATCAGCCCCAGCATTTT. It is translated as CASRGTGGLAGNQPQHF. The V gene is TRBV28, the J gene TRBJ1-5; 12 nucleotides match TRBD1. J gave up 2 bases and V 6 bases, and 8 bases lay outside the gene matches. The length of the CDR3 is 17 residues. The germline V gene encodes CDR1 MDHEN and CDR2 SYDVKM.

This clone was counted a few times. The V gene is TRBV4-1, the J gene TRBJ2-1, with 11 bases that match TRBD2. The germline V gene has CDR1 MGHRA and CDR2 YSYEKL. This CDR3 comprises 15 residues. Trimming at V came to 8 bases and at J to 4 bases, leaving 7 bases not matched to a gene. CDR3: CASGLLAGEYNEQFF. As DNA, the CDR3 is TGCGCCAGCGGGTTACTAGCGGGAGAGTACAATGAGCAGTTCTTC.

This chain connects TRBV2 to TRBJ1-2; D is undetermined. CDR1 SNHLY and CDR2 FYNNEI come from the germline V gene. The V and J ends lost 0 bases and 6 bases respectively, with 8 bases between them. CDR3 length equals 13 residues. The CDR3 DNA sequence: TGTGCCAGCAGTGAAGCCCGGAGGAATGGCTACACCTTC. Translation gives CASSEARRNGYTF.

The chain recombines TRBV7-9 with TRBJ2-7; D is uncertain. CDR3 length equals 13 residues. Germline-derived CDR1 and CDR2 are SEHNR and FQNEAQ (reference sequence). The germline V and J ends were trimmed by 3 bases and 0 bases, with 6 bases remaining between them. The CDR3 DNA reads as TGTGCCAGCAGCTTTTCTAGCTCCTACGAGCAGTACTTC. This codes for CASSFSSSYEQYF.

The chain has TRBV13 and TRBJ2-7; possibly TRBD2 for D (7 bases). The CDR3 contains 16 residues. Trimming shortened V by 3 bases and J by 0 bases, and 15 bases separated the two germline ends. CDR1 and CDR2 (germline): PRHDT, FYEKMQ (reference sequence). Written as DNA, the CDR3 is TGTGCCAGCAGCTTCGGGGGGCGGGGGACCTCCTACGAGCAGTACTTC. Translating gives CASSFGGRGTSYEQYF.

The rearrangement joins TRBV5-1 to TRBJ1-1; TRBD1 aligns across 10 bases. The CDR3 covers 12 residues. Unmatched junction bases numbered 1, after V lost 3 bases and J lost 8 bases. The V gene's germline CDR1 is SGHRS and CDR2 YFSETQ. The CDR3 DNA follows: TGCGCCAGCAGCTGGGGACAGGGGGAAGCTTTCTTT. Protein product: CASSWGQGEAFF.

The chain joins TRBV7-9 to TRBJ2-1; D perhaps matches TRBD2 (5 bases). The V gene's germline CDR1 is SEHNR and CDR2 FQNEAQ (reference sequence). Trimming removed 4 bases at V and 6 bases at J, with 13 bases between. The CDR3 loop spans 14 amino acids. CDR3 in DNA: TGTGCCAGCAGCTACCCCGGGGTACCCAATGAGCAGTTCTTC. It translates to CASSYPGVPNEQFF.

The chain uses TRBV18 and TRBJ2-3; TRBD2 matches 8 bases. CDR1 and CDR2 (germline): KGHSH, LQKENI. This CDR3 has 16 residues. Trimming took 6 bases from V and 1 from J; bases not matched to a gene: 9. CDR3 sequence: CASSPSGSGGTDTQYF. CDR3 bases: TGTGCCAGCTCTCCCAGCGGGAGCGGGGGCACAGATACGCAGTATTTT.

This clone appeared a few times. The gene calls are TRBV5-5 and TRBJ1-3, with TRBD1 matching over 11 bases. The ends lost 6 bases at V and 3 bases at J; junction bases unmatched: 5. CDR1 and CDR2 from the germline V gene are SGHKS and YYEKEE (reference sequence). The CDR3 has 15 residues. This CDR3 is CASNRDRGSGNTIYF. CDR3 coding DNA: TGTGCCAGCAACCGGGACAGGGGGAGTGGAAACACCATATATTTT.

The CDR3 DNA follows: TGTGCCAGCAGTTTTTTTAGCGGGGCCAACCAAGAGACCCAGTACTTC. Its translation is CASSFFSGANQETQYF. This sequence joins TRBV6-2 or TRBV6-3 and TRBJ2-5; 8 bases fit TRBD2. Per the germline V gene, CDR1 is MNHEY and CDR2 is SVGEGT. CDR3 length equals 16 residues. V lost 4 bases, J lost 0 bases, and 7 bases stayed unmatched.

The rearrangement uses TRBV5-8 and TRBJ2-5; 10 bases fit TRBD2. Germline loops: CDR1 SGHTS, CDR2 YDEGEE. CDR3 length equals 16 residues. V shed 2 bases and J 5 bases; nucleotides not matched to a gene: 9. The CDR3 DNA is TGTGCCAGCAGCTTCCTTCTAGCGGGGGCAGGGGAGACCCAGTACTTC. Translation gives CASSFLLAGAGETQYF. Using reference TRBV5-8 and TRBJ2-5 for the parts outside the CDR3, the full variable domain is EAGVTQSPTHLIKTRGQQATLRCSPISGHTSVYWYQQALGLGLQFLLWYDEGEERNRGNFPPRFSGRQFPNYSSELNVNALELEDSALYLCASSFLLAGAGETQYFGPGTRLLVL.

The V call is TRBV11-2, the J call TRBJ1-1; unclear D gene. The CDR3 consists of 13 residues. Germline values: CDR1 SGHAT, CDR2 FQNNGV. The V and J ends lost 5 bases and 3 bases respectively, with 10 bases between them. The CDR3 here is CASSQRGYTEAFF. CDR3 nucleotide sequence: TGTGCCAGCAGCCAGCGGGGTTACACTGAAGCTTTCTTT.

The chain uses TRBV7-2 and TRBJ2-1; TRBD2 is a possible D gene (5 bases). The V gene's germline CDR1 is SGHTA and CDR2 FQGNSA. This CDR3 has 15 amino acids. V was trimmed by 0 bases and J by 7 bases, leaving 13 bases between them. The CDR3 DNA follows: TGTGCCAGCAGCTTAGCAGGACTCAGACAAAATGAGCAGTTCTTC. It codes for CASSLAGLRQNEQFF.

V and J are TRBV3-1 (or the pseudogene TRBV3-2) and TRBJ2-5, with D perhaps matching TRBD2 (6 bases). From germline, CDR1 is LGHDT and CDR2 YNNKEL (reference sequence). Trimming pared 1 base from V and 3 bases from J, leaving 9 bases between. The CDR3 extends over 14 amino acids. CDR3 in amino acids: CASSQGPGEETQYF. In DNA form, the CDR3 reads TGTGCCAGCAGCCAAGGTCCGGGGGAAGAGACCCAGTACTTC.

This rearrangement joins TRBV27 to TRBJ2-3, with TRBD2 matching 7 bases. Germline-derived CDR1 and CDR2 are MNHEY and SMNVEV (reference sequence). The CDR3 consists of 15 residues. Trimming at V came to 10 bases and at J to 2 bases, leaving 12 bases not matched to a gene. Here the CDR3 reads CATSGGGSLTDTQYF. The CDR3 DNA reads as TGTGCCACCTCTGGGGGGGGGTCCCTCACAGATACGCAGTATTTT.

The chain links TRBV10-3 to TRBJ2-7; 7 bases line up with TRBD1. This CDR3 contains 14 residues. Germline CDR1 reads ENHRY; CDR2 reads SYGVKD. The trim removed 0 bases at V and 3 bases at J, leaving 2 bases unmatched. The CDR3 DNA reads TGTGCCATCAGTGAGTCCGGACAGGACTACGAGCAGTACTTC. The encoded protein is CAISESGQDYEQYF.

CDR3 protein: CASSFQDNPNTEAFF. CDR3 DNA: TGTGCCAGCAGTTTCCAGGACAACCCGAACACTGAAGCTTTCTTT. V gene TRBV6-5 combines with J gene TRBJ1-1; D may be TRBD1 (5 bases). The V end was cut by 4 bases, the J end by 1 base, with 13 bases between. Per germline, CDR1 MNHEY and CDR2 SVGAGI. The CDR3 is 15 residues long.

This clone has just a few counts. The gene calls are TRBV30 and TRBJ2-1; D unclear. With 5 bases removed from V and 5 bases from J, the gap between germline ends came to 19 bases. This CDR3 is 15 amino acids long. In germline, CDR1 is GTSNPN, CDR2 SVGIG (reference sequence). The chain's CDR3 is CAWSAPQTYDNEQFF. CDR3 nucleotide sequence: TGTGCCTGGTCCGCCCCTCAGACATACGACAATGAGCAGTTCTTC.